A single TCR beta chain is shown here with its context. Its specificity is unknown. The record originates from a study of Ad26.COV2.S vaccination and SARS-CoV-2 variants. Study-level results: There was a possibility that the TCR breadth and depth analyses underestimated total T cell responses.

The junction had 3 bases not matched to a gene; V was cut back by 5 bases and J by 5 bases. The CDR3 is made up of 13 amino acids. Germline CDR1 is MGHRA and CDR2 is YSYEKL. Some clones are missing from TCRdb's copy, which holds only in-frame ones; the method was immunoSEQ multiplex PCR. Among more than 40,000 clones, about 80% were seen once, and the ten largest hold more than 45%. The origin of this receptor is a human donor who had recovered from COVID-19. The specimen comprised peripheral blood, sampled after recovery from COVID-19. The rearrangement links TRBV4-1 to TRBJ1-5; TRBD1 matches at 7 bases. CDR3 in DNA: TGCGCCAGCAGCACAGGGGAAGATCAGCCCCAGCATTTT. Its protein product is CASSTGEDQPQHF.